This TCR beta chain was sequenced for a study of blood T cell repertoires in COVID-19. Overall study: From T cells, B-cell-depleted T cells, or PBMCs came the material, which was cDNA or gDNA.

In the original workflow: Amplification with reference gene primers provided the estimates of nucleated cell counts. Profiled with immunoSEQ multiplex PCR; TCRdb holds only in-frame clones, not every one. Clonal size and the V and J genes are those of that table, whereas D and trimming came from the DNA. The sample carries about 280,000 clones, just under 90% recorded once. The trim removed 5 bases at V and 1 base at J, leaving 7 bases unmatched. CDR1 SQVTM and CDR2 ANQGSEA come from the germline V gene. The CDR3 consists of 14 residues. Clinical history reported by participants formed the basis on which cohorts were assigned.

This clonotype was obtained from a woman in her thirties with acute COVID-19. The chain combines TRBV29-1 with TRBJ1-1, with 7 bases lining up with TRBD1. The sample consisted of PBMCs or T cells enriched from blood (not recorded which). The CDR3 region has the DNA TGCAGCGTTTTATACGGACAGGCGAACACTGAAGCTTTCTTT. Its translation is CSVLYGQANTEAFF. Variable domain in full (rest from reference TRBV29-1 and TRBJ1-1): SAVISQKPSRDICQRGTSLTIQCQVDSQVTMMFWYRQQPGQSLTLIATANQGSEATYESGFVIDKFPISRPNLTFSTLTVSNMSPEDSSIYLCSVLYGQANTEAFFGQGTRLTVV.